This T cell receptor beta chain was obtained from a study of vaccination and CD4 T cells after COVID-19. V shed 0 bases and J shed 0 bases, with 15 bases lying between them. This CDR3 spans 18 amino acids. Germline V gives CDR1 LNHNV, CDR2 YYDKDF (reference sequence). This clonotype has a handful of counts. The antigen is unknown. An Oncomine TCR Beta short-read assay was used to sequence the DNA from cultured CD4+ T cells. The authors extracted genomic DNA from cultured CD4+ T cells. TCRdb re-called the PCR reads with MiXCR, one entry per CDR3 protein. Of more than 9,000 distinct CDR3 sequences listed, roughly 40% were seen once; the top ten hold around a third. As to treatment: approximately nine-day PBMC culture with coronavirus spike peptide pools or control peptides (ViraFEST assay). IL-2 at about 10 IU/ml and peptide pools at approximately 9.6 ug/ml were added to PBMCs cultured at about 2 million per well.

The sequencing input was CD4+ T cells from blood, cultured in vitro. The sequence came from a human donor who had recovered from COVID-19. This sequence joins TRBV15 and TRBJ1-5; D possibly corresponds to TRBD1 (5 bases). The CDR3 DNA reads TGTGCCACCAGCAGAGATTCGGGGTGGGGGGGTAGCAATCAGCCCCAGCATTTT. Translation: CATSRDSGWGGSNQPQHF.